Below, 11 T cell receptor beta chains from the same sample are listed, as sequenced in a study of blood T cells in healthy people across ages (dated by TCRdb to the mid-2010s). Library generation was performed with 5' RACE. Sequencing instrument: Illumina HiSeq 2500. A second PCR of roughly 6 to 11 cycles was performed with a sample-barcoded 5' primer and a J-beta primer mix. TCRdb ran its own pipeline on the public reads, namely fastp trimming at Q25 and MiXCR clone calling, and kept in-frame beta chains. All rows with the same CDR3 protein become a single entry with the most common DNA and genes. In this sample the table shows around 280,000 distinct CDR3 sequences, 27% of which occur a single time. Approximately 28% of the sample goes to the ten largest clones. Sequencing was performed on blood. These receptors all stem from a woman in her 70s in good health.

This rearrangement joins TRBV6-5 to TRBJ2-1; D possibly corresponds to TRBD1 (5 bases). The V gene's germline CDR1 is MNHEY and CDR2 SVGAGI. The CDR3 has 12 residues. Trimming cost V 5 bases and J 7 bases, with 9 bases left between them. The CDR3 DNA reads as TGTGCCAGCAGTCCAGGGTGGAATGAGCAGTTCTTC. Residues: CASSPGWNEQFF.

This clonotype has more than one count but fewer than ten. V is TRBV7-3 and J is TRBJ2-1, with D possibly being TRBD2 (7 bases). The germline V gene encodes CDR1 SGHTA and CDR2 FQGTGA. The ends were cut back, 6 bases at V and 7 bases at J, with 16 bases in the middle. The CDR3 runs to 14 residues. DNA of the CDR3: TGTGCCAGCAGTCCCCGGGGGGCTCAAAATGAGCAGTTCTTC. Translated, it gives CASSPRGAQNEQFF.

This clonotype was detected only a few times. The genes are TRBV28 and TRBJ2-3, with D tentatively TRBD1 (6 bases). Germline V gene sequence: CDR1 MDHEN, CDR2 SYDVKM. The CDR3 extends over 14 amino acids. V lost 4 bases and J lost 4, with 12 bases in between. This CDR3 reads CASSSRDISDTQYF. The DNA for the CDR3 is TGTGCCAGCAGTTCCCGGGACATCTCAGATACGCAGTATTTT.

This clonotype was seen many times. This chain uses TRBV10-3 with TRBJ2-3; D is possibly TRBD1 (6 bases). V dropped 2 bases and J dropped 5 bases, with 14 bases sitting between them. CDR3 length: 15 residues. Germline CDR1 and CDR2: ENHRY and SYGVKD. CDR3 bases: TGTGCCATCAGTGAGAGGCAGGGGATGGGAGATACGCAGTATTTT. It codes for CAISERQGMGDTQYF.

This clonotype was seen a few times. The chain couples TRBV7-2 to TRBJ2-5, with 9 bases that match TRBD2. The ends lost 5 bases at V and 1 base at J; junction bases unmatched: 5. The CDR3 consists of 15 residues. Germline CDR1 and CDR2: SGHTA and FQGNSA. CDR3 sequence reads: CASSMPGLAQETQYF. Here the CDR3 DNA reads TGTGCCAGCAGCATGCCGGGACTAGCCCAAGAGACCCAGTACTTC.

A few counts support this clonotype. The chain recombines TRBV24-1 with TRBJ1-4, with D perhaps TRBD1 (5 bases). Germline V CDR1 and CDR2: KGHDR, SFDVKD. V gave up 3 bases and J gave up 8 bases, with 21 bases separating them. CDR3 length equals 17 residues. CDR3 amino acids: CATSDPLRSGAEEKLFF. Here the CDR3 DNA reads TGTGCCACCAGTGATCCCCTACGGTCCGGGGCGGAAGAAAAACTGTTTTTT.

The chain uses TRBV12-3 or TRBV12-4 and TRBJ2-3, with 13 nucleotides matching TRBD2. The length of the CDR3 is 18 residues. V was clipped by 5 bases and J by 3 bases; unmatched bases: 11. The DNA of the CDR3 is TGTGCCAGCAGTCAGCGGACTAGCGGGGGCAAAGTAACAGATACGCAGTATTTT. It encodes CASSQRTSGGKVTDTQYF.

This clonotype was seen a few times. This chain joins TRBV29-1 and TRBJ1-1, with unresolved D. The germline V gene has CDR1 SQVTM and CDR2 ANQGSEA. The CDR3 is 14 amino acids. V gave up 3 bases and J gave up 0 bases, with 11 bases separating them. The CDR3 DNA sequence: TGCAGCGTTGATTTTGGCAGGATGAACACTGAAGCTTTCTTT. It codes for CSVDFGRMNTEAFF.

The chain has TRBV24-1 and TRBJ2-1; the D gene is possibly TRBD2 (6 bases). Germline CDR1 and CDR2: KGHDR and SFDVKD. The V end was cut by 3 bases, the J end by 4 bases, with 12 bases between. The CDR3 is 15 residues long. In DNA form, the CDR3 reads TGTGCCACCAGTGATATGGTCGGGGGATACAATGAGCAGTTCTTC. This sequence encodes CATSDMVGGYNEQFF.

The J gene is TRBJ1-2, the V gene TRBV10-3; no clear D. V lost 10 bases to trimming and J lost 0 bases, with 15 bases between them. The CDR3 length is 14 residues. Germline V gene lookup returns CDR1 ENHRY and CDR2 SYGVKD. The CDR3 bases are TGTGCCACCACTGGCGGGGAAGCTAACTATGGCTACACCTTC. This encodes CATTGGEANYGYTF.

The CDR3 DNA is TGTGCCAGCAGCTTAAAAAGCCCGGGGGTCAAAAACATTCAGTACTTC. This encodes CASSLKSPGVKNIQYF. The rearrangement uses TRBV7-8 and TRBJ2-4; a possible D gene is TRBD2 (6 bases). This CDR3 comprises 16 residues. Between the trimmed V and J ends, which lost 2 bases and 3 bases, there was a span of 14 bases. Germline V gene sequence: CDR1 SGHVS, CDR2 FQNEAQ.